One sample yielded the 16 T cell receptor beta chains listed below, sequenced in a study of T-cell memory formation after mild COVID-19. TCRdb processed the 5' RACE reads anew with MiXCR; each CDR3 protein has one entry. The sample comprises roughly 280,000 distinct CDR3 sequences, approximately 8% of which are singletons, and 20% to 25% rests with the top ten. Material: PBMCs or a T cell subset sorted from them (not recorded which). These receptors originate from a man between 18 and 29 years old who had mild COVID-19 (a few samples of this study predate the infection). Cell type and time point are not known.

This clonotype was counted between two and nine times. The J gene is TRBJ2-3, the V gene TRBV20-1, with 8 bases identical to TRBD2. The germline gives CDR1 DFQATT, CDR2 SNEGSKA (reference sequence). The CDR3 length is 17 residues. With V trimmed by 2 bases and J by 2 bases, 12 bases remained unmatched. This CDR3 is CSARSDWRGAFTDTQYF. CDR3 nucleotide sequence: TGCAGTGCTAGATCGGACTGGCGGGGGGCTTTCACAGATACGCAGTATTTT.

This clonotype showed up just a few times. The chain joins TRBV7-9 to TRBJ2-5; D ambiguous. The CDR3 has 14 amino acids. Germline V CDR1 and CDR2: SEHNR, FQNEAQ (reference sequence). Trimming took off 1 base at V and 1 base at J, with 7 bases between the two ends. The CDR3 sequence: CASSLVKGQETQYF. For the CDR3, the DNA is TGTGCCAGCAGCTTAGTTAAGGGCCAAGAGACCCAGTACTTC.

Only a few counts were recorded for this clonotype. The chain is built from TRBV19 and TRBJ1-1, with TRBD1 identical over 7 bases. Germline lookup yields CDR1 LNHDA and CDR2 SQIVND (reference sequence). The V gene end was trimmed by 7 bases and the J gene end by 0 bases; junction bases not matched to a gene: 5. This CDR3 is built from 14 residues. CDR3 sequence: CASKGQLLNTEAFF. Here the CDR3 DNA reads TGTGCCAGTAAGGGACAGCTTTTGAACACTGAAGCTTTCTTT.

This clonotype was seen a few times. The chain recombines TRBV2 with TRBJ2-7, with D uncertain. The CDR3 spans 13 residues. The germline gives CDR1 SNHLY, CDR2 FYNNEI. V was pared by 4 bases and J by 2 bases, with 9 bases between. This CDR3 reads CASSVYGPYEQYV. CDR3 DNA sequence: TGTGCCAGCAGTGTTTACGGCCCCTACGAGCAGTACGTC.

This clonotype was recorded many times. V usage is TRBV6-5 and J usage is TRBJ2-7; 7 nucleotides match TRBD2. CDR3 length: 13 residues. V lost 0 bases to trimming and J lost 4 bases; unmatched junction nucleotides: 0. The V gene's germline CDR1 is MNHEY and CDR2 SVGAGI. The CDR3 is CASSYSRGYEQYV. The CDR3, as DNA: TGTGCCAGCAGTTACTCGCGGGGGTACGAGCAGTACGTC.

The chain employs TRBV29-1 and TRBJ1-1; 7 positions match TRBD1. Germline CDR1 SQVTM, CDR2 ANQGSEA. J gave up 11 bases and V 6 bases, and 9 bases lay outside the gene matches. This CDR3 contains 11 residues. The CDR3 DNA reads TGCAGCGTGGGAGCGGACAGGCTGGCTTTCTTT. The encoded protein is CSVGADRLAFF.

The chain joins TRBV29-1 to TRBJ1-2; D possibly corresponds to TRBD1 (5 bases). V lost 4 bases and J 5 bases, leaving 11 bases between the germline ends. The CDR3 spans 12 residues. Germline V gives CDR1 SQVTM, CDR2 ANQGSEA. CDR3 sequence reads: CSVVIRGYGYTF. CDR3 DNA: TGCAGCGTTGTTATCCGGGGGTATGGCTACACCTTC.

This clonotype turned up a few times. The DNA of the CDR3 is TGCAGCGTGACAGGAGCCTACGAGCAGTACTTC. The encoded protein is CSVTGAYEQYF. This chain joins TRBV29-1 and TRBJ2-7, with TRBD1 as a possible D gene (6 bases). Deletions cut 6 bases from V and 2 bases from J, with 8 bases between. Per the germline V gene, CDR1 is SQVTM and CDR2 is ANQGSEA. CDR3 length: 11 residues.

Ten or more counts support this clonotype. The chain recombines TRBV20-1 with TRBJ2-1; TRBD2 aligns across 11 bases. This CDR3 has 16 residues. V lost 5 bases and J lost 2; bases outside the gene matches: 8. Germline CDR1 reads DFQATT; CDR2 reads SNEGSKA (reference sequence). This CDR3 is CSAGSLAGGTYNEQFF. CDR3 DNA sequence: TGCAGTGCTGGATCCCTAGCGGGGGGAACCTACAATGAGCAGTTCTTC.

V and J are TRBV6-1 and TRBJ1-1; 9 positions match TRBD1. V shed 8 bases and J 4 bases; nucleotides not matched to a gene: 5. Germline V lookup: CDR1 MNHNS, CDR2 SASEGT. The CDR3 contains 13 residues. The CDR3 sequence is CASSGQGTTEAFF. The DNA for the CDR3 is TGTGCCAGCTCCGGACAGGGGACCACTGAAGCTTTCTTT.

The chain recombines TRBV29-1 with TRBJ1-1, with D maybe TRBD1 (5 bases). The CDR3 is 14 amino acids. Germline loops: CDR1 SQVTM, CDR2 ANQGSEA. The V end lost 4 bases, the J end lost 1 base, and 13 bases lay between the germline ends. DNA for the CDR3: TGCAGCGTTGTCCGGGGGACGGGGAACACTGAAGCTTTCTTT. Protein sequence: CSVVRGTGNTEAFF. Using reference TRBV29-1 and TRBJ1-1 for the parts outside the CDR3, the full variable domain is SAVISQKPSRDICQRGTSLTIQCQVDSQVTMMFWYRQQPGQSLTLIATANQGSEATYESGFVIDKFPISRPNLTFSTLTVSNMSPEDSSIYLCSVVRGTGNTEAFFGQGTRLTVV.

This clonotype was seen many times. V is TRBV5-6 and J is TRBJ2-1; unclear D gene. Trimming stripped 4 bases from V and 4 bases from J, with 9 bases between. This CDR3 comprises 13 residues. Germline CDR1 reads SGHDT; CDR2 reads YYEEEE. CDR3 nucleotide sequence: TGTGCCAGCAGCCCGACGGAGTACAATGAGCAGTTCTTC. Translated, it gives CASSPTEYNEQFF.

The chain joins TRBV10-3 to TRBJ1-1, with TRBD1 matching over 9 bases. The CDR3 is 14 amino acids. V was pared by 5 bases and J by 7 bases, with 8 bases of the junction left unmatched. The germline CDR1 and CDR2 sequences are ENHRY and SYGVKD. The CDR3 DNA sequence: TGTGCCATCAGTCTCCGGGACAGGGCCTTTGAAGCTTTCTTT. As protein: CAISLRDRAFEAFF.

This clonotype has only a few counts. This sequence joins TRBV27 and TRBJ2-7; D gene uncertain. The V end was cut by 3 bases, the J end by 3 bases, with 9 bases between. Germline V gene data show CDR1 as MNHEY and CDR2 as SMNVEV (reference sequence). The length of the CDR3 is 13 residues. CDR3 sequence (DNA): TGTGCCAGCAGTTTTACGAGCCTCTACGAGCAGTACTTC. Translating gives CASSFTSLYEQYF.

This clonotype showed up just a few times. The gene calls are TRBV20-1 and TRBJ1-2; D uncertain. The germline CDR1 and CDR2 sequences are DFQATT and SNEGSKA (reference sequence). The CDR3 is 13 amino acids. V was cut by 6 bases and J by 3 bases, with 14 bases left in between. CDR3 sequence reads: CSAKPSSYYGYTF. The CDR3 DNA is TGCAGTGCGAAGCCCAGTAGCTACTATGGCTACACCTTC.

This clonotype showed up many times. The gene calls are TRBV4-3 and TRBJ2-5, with D unresolved. The CDR3 has 17 amino acids. Trimming removed 1 base at V and 2 bases at J, with 17 bases between. Germline V CDR1 and CDR2: LGHNA, YSLEER. In DNA form, the CDR3 reads TGCGCCAGCAGCCAAGGGTTGAGGCAGGAGCTTCAAGAGACCCAGTACTTC. Residues: CASSQGLRQELQETQYF.